This T cell receptor (beta chain) was sequenced for a study of CD8+CD57+ T cells in acquired aplastic anemia. Study context: Roughly 11 million reads, on average, were obtained for CD4+ cells from healthy donors.

Profiling of TCR beta VDJ combinations and CDR3 sequences used genomic DNA as template. Using its own MiXCR run on the reads, TCRdb lists one record per CDR3 protein. Here the sample spans about 190,000 distinct CDR3 sequences, roughly half being singletons. Study findings and constraints: Any difference that existed in CD8+ Simpson's diversity between patients and controls was not significant.

This clonotype occurred many times. Its antigen is currently unknown. V gave up 3 bases and J gave up 7 bases, with 13 bases separating them. This CDR3 spans 14 amino acids. In germline, CDR1 is MNHEY, CDR2 SVGEGT. V gene TRBV6-2 or TRBV6-3 combines with J gene TRBJ2-1; perhaps TRBD2 as D (7 bases). The TCR was taken from a human donor in good health, serving as a control. The sequenced sample was sorted CD4+, CD8+, or CD8+CD57+ T cells (not recorded which) from PBMCs. Written as DNA, the CDR3 is TGTGCCAGCAGTTATTATCGGGGGGCGAATGAGCAGTTCTTC. Residues: CASSYYRGANEQFF.